This T cell receptor (beta chain) was retrieved from a study of CD8 T cells in Susac syndrome. On this clonotype: Its antigen is unknown.

The multiple sclerosis controls were treatment-naive patients affected by stable or active relapsing-remitting disease. Study outcomes and limitations: An acknowledgment was made by the study that its TCR sequencing and HLA analysis involved relatively few individuals.

CDR3 length equals 15 residues. The germline CDR1 and CDR2 sequences are LNHDA and SQIVND (reference sequence). Trimming cost V 7 bases and J 1 base; bases outside gene matches: 6. The authors reverse transcribed about 0.5 to 1 ug RNA with random hexamers. TCR beta CDR3 was amplified by immunoSEQ multiplex PCR. This amplification extended across 54 Vbeta and 13 Jbeta segments. TCRdb independently ran MiXCR on the immunoSEQ multiplex PCR reads; one entry per CDR3 protein. In the table there are 150,000 to 200,000 distinct CDR3 sequences, approximately 93% of which are singletons. This clonotype was obtained from a human donor with multiple sclerosis. The source material was CD4+ T cells from PBMCs. The V gene is TRBV19, the J gene TRBJ1-3, with 8 bases matching TRBD1. The CDR3 here is CASTFDRGSGNTIYF. As DNA, the CDR3 is TGTGCCAGTACCTTCGACAGGGGATCTGGAAACACCATATATTTT.